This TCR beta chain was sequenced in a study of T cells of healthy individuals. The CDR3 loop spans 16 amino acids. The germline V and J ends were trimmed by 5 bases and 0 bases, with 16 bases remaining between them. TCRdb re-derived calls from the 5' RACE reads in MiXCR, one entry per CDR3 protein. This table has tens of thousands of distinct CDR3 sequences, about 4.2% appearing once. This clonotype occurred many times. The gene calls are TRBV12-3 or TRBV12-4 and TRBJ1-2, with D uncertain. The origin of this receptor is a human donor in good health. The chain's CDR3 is CASSTGPGTTNYGYTF. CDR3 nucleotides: TGTGCCAGCAGTACCGGGCCGGGAACGACTAACTATGGCTACACCTTC.